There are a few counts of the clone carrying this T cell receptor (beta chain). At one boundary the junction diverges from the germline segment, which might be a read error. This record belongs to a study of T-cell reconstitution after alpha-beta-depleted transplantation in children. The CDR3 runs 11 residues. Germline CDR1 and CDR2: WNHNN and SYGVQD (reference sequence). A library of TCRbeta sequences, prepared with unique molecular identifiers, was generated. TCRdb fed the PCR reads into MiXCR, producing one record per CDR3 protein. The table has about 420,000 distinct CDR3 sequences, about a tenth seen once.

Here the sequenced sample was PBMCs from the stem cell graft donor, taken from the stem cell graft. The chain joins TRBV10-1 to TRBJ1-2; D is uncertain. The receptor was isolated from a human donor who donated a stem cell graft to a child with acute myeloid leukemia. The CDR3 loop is CASSDGKGYSF. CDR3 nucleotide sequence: TGCGCCAGCAGTGATGGGAAAGGCTACTCCTTC.